The TCR beta chain under discussion was sequenced for a study of T cell responses to AZD1222 COVID-19 vaccine. Profiling relied on immunoSEQ multiplex PCR, and the TCRdb table lists in-frame clones only, not all of them. The sample has about 100,000 clones; 86% are singletons. Findings and limits, study-wide: Sampling captured repertoires only after the peak T cell response. After two AZD1222 doses, spike-specific TCR breadth and depth rose versus day 0. Donors, mostly white British, included more females; clonal diversity was possibly underestimated.

About this clone: No antigen is known for it.

Germline assignment: CDR1 SEHNR and CDR2 FQNEAQ (reference sequence). V lost 6 bases and J lost 1, with 15 bases in between. The CDR3 sequence is 15 residues long. The chain recombines TRBV7-9 with TRBJ2-5; weak D call: TRBD2 (5 bases). This clonotype was sampled from an adult in good health. The sequencing used peripheral blood, collected on day 0 of AZD1222 vaccination. The CDR3 sequence is CASRGRGSAQETQYF. The CDR3 region has the DNA TGTGCCAGCAGGGGAAGAGGTAGCGCCCAAGAGACCCAGTACTTC.